The source of this T cell receptor beta chain is a study of blood T cell repertoires in COVID-19. Study information: T cells, B-cell-depleted T cells, or PBMCs provided the cDNA or gDNA that served as material.

Produced via immunoSEQ multiplex PCR; TCRdb's table is partial and in-frame only. The data show 250,000 to 300,000 clones, with approximately 88% seen just once and approximately 1% held by the top ten. Participant ages covered about 18 to 89 years across 24 US areas. Participant-reported clinical history was the basis for cohort assignment. This clone appeared a few times. The CDR3 length is 16 residues. Per germline, CDR1 SGDLS and CDR2 YYNGEE. Trimming shortened V by 4 bases and J by 9 bases, and 20 bases separated the two germline ends. The genes are TRBV9 and TRBJ1-6; D not resolved. The source material was PBMCs or T cells enriched from blood (not recorded which). The TCR was taken from a woman in her twenties or thirties who had recovered from COVID-19. The CDR3 loop reads CASSQGSWAEGSPLHF. CDR3 DNA: TGTGCCAGCAGCCAAGGAAGTTGGGCCGAGGGTTCACCCCTCCACTTT.